This entry lists 23 T cell receptor beta chains sequenced from one sample in a study of metastatic and nonmetastatic thyroid tumors. TCRdb re-called clones from the PCR reads using MiXCR. The profile shows tens of thousands of clones, 9.5% to 12% of them singletons. Thyroid surgery was preceded by no treatment in any patient. The sample taken for sequencing was blood. Source of these receptors: a female donor with papillary thyroid cancer or a benign thyroid nodule (not recorded which). Some clones in this sample may be carry-over from other donors' samples.

CDR3 protein: CASSYVRDNSPLHF. CDR3 nucleotide sequence: TGTGCCAGCAGTTACGTTAGAGATAATTCACCCCTCCACTTT. This sequence joins TRBV6-6 and TRBJ1-6, with D unresolved. V lost 2 bases and J 5 bases, leaving 7 bases between the germline ends. The CDR3 contains 14 residues. Germline values: CDR1 MNHNY, CDR2 SVGAGI (reference sequence).

This clone was recorded many times. The chain employs TRBV29-1 and TRBJ2-7, with 8 bases lining up with TRBD2. This CDR3 region has 15 residues. The V gene end was trimmed by 0 bases and the J gene end by 2 bases; junction bases not matched to a gene: 6. Germline-derived CDR1 and CDR2 are SQVTM and ANQGSEA. In nucleotides, the CDR3 is TGCAGCGTTGAAGATCCGAGCGGGAGTCCCTACGAGCAGTACTTC. It is translated as CSVEDPSGSPYEQYF.

V usage is TRBV12-3 or TRBV12-4 and J usage is TRBJ2-7; the match to TRBD1 covers 10 bases. This CDR3 comprises 13 residues. V was pared by 3 bases and J by 5 bases, with 1 base of the junction left unmatched. CDR3 amino acids: CASSFGTGDEQYF. The CDR3 nucleotides are TGTGCCAGCAGTTTTGGGACAGGGGACGAGCAGTACTTC.

This clone was detected many times. The rearrangement joins TRBV19 to TRBJ2-7; D call uncertain. Trimming cost V 1 base and J 4 bases, with 8 bases left between them. The CDR3 is made up of 13 amino acids. The germline CDR1 and CDR2 sequences are LNHDA and SQIVND (reference sequence). The CDR3 here is CASSIVRDYEQYF. CDR3 DNA sequence: TGTGCCAGTAGTATAGTTAGGGATTACGAGCAGTACTTC.

This clone was seen ten or more times. This chain joins TRBV20-1 and TRBJ1-2; D ambiguous. Germline CDR1 DFQATT, CDR2 SNEGSKA (reference sequence). The CDR3 is 16 residues long. V was clipped by 0 bases and J by 3 bases, with 17 bases between them. CDR3 sequence (DNA): TGCAGTGCTAGAGAAGGGCGGAAGGGAAAGGACTATGGCTACACCTTC. It yields the protein CSAREGRKGKDYGYTF.

This clone has at least ten counts. The chain carries TRBV4-1 and TRBJ2-1; no firm D call. This CDR3 spans 14 amino acids. Trimming left V 1 base short and J 3 bases short, with 7 bases between. Germline-derived CDR1 and CDR2 are MGHRA and YSYEKL. CDR3 protein: CASSQVGSYNEQFF. The CDR3 DNA follows: TGCGCCAGCAGCCAAGTGGGCAGCTACAATGAGCAGTTCTTC.

The chain recombines TRBV20-1 with TRBJ1-5; D gene ambiguous. The CDR3 extends over 13 amino acids. Germline-derived CDR1 and CDR2 are DFQATT and SNEGSKA (reference sequence). V was cut by 0 bases and J by 4 bases, with 7 bases left in between. The CDR3 loop is CSARDRPNQPQHF. Written as DNA, the CDR3 is TGCAGTGCTAGAGACAGGCCAAATCAGCCCCAGCATTTT.

Ten or more counts support this clone. The chain links TRBV4-2 to TRBJ2-7, with 9 bases that match TRBD1. Germline CDR1 is LGHNA and CDR2 is YNFKEQ. This CDR3 is 15 amino acids long. V lost 3 bases, J lost 2 bases, and 5 bases stayed unmatched. The CDR3 DNA is TGTGCCAGCAGCCAGGCCGGGACAGGGCCCTACGAGCAGTACTTC. Protein sequence: CASSQAGTGPYEQYF.

This clone came up many times. The gene calls are TRBV10-3 and TRBJ2-7; 11 bases line up with TRBD2. The CDR3 is made up of 17 amino acids. V trimming: 3 bases; J trimming: 0 bases; junction bases outside the gene matches: 7. Looked up from germline, CDR1 is ENHRY and CDR2 is SYGVKD. The CDR3 region has the DNA TGTGCCATCAGTGACCTAAGGACTAGCGGGTTCTCCTACGAGCAGTACTTC. This sequence encodes CAISDLRTSGFSYEQYF.

This clone was recorded at least ten times. Its ends do not fully match the called genes, so a read error is possible. The J gene is TRBJ1-1, the V gene TRBV27, with no clear D. Germline CDR1 MNHEY, CDR2 SMNVEV (reference sequence). The CDR3 extends over 13 amino acids. CDR3: CASSLYVNTEAFF. The CDR3 region has the DNA TGTGCCAGCAGCTTATATGTCAACACTGAAGCTTTCTTT.

The V call is TRBV25-1, the J call TRBJ2-7, with 13 positions matching TRBD2. J was trimmed by 0 bases and V by 5 bases; bases with no gene match: 13. CDR1 MGHDK and CDR2 SYGVNS come from the germline V gene. This CDR3 region has 19 residues. CDR3 nucleotide sequence: TGTGCCAGCAGTCCCTCTAGACTAGCGGGGGGCCTAAGCTCCTACGAGCAGTACTTC. Translation gives CASSPSRLAGGLSSYEQYF.

This clone showed up many times. The chain couples TRBV7-2 to TRBJ2-1; TRBD2 is a possible D gene (5 bases). V lost 6 bases and J lost 7, with 7 bases in between. Looked up from germline, CDR1 is SGHTA and CDR2 is FQGNSA. The CDR3 covers 11 residues. CDR3 in DNA: TGTGCCAGCAGGCGGGCTAATGAGCAGTTCTTC. It encodes CASRRANEQFF. The full variable domain, completed using reference TRBV7-2 and TRBJ2-1, is GAGVSQSPSNKVTEKGKDVELRCDPISGHTALYWYRQSLGQGLEFLIYFQGNSAPDKSGLPSDRFSAERTGGSVSTLTIQRTQQEDSAVYLCASRRANEQFFGPGTRLTVL.

This clone was picked up many times. The chain combines TRBV20-1 with TRBJ1-2; D possibly corresponds to TRBD1 (6 bases). Trimming took off 4 bases at V and 3 bases at J, with 9 bases between the two ends. The CDR3 runs 12 residues. Germline CDR1 is DFQATT and CDR2 is SNEGSKA (reference sequence). CDR3 sequence (DNA): TGCAGTGCTACAGGGGTTCACTATGGCTACACCTTC. It yields the protein CSATGVHYGYTF.

At least ten counts were recorded for this clone. The CDR3 DNA follows: TGCGCCAGCAGCCGTGACAGAGGGGATATGAACGAGCAGTACTTC. Its protein product is CASSRDRGDMNEQYF. The gene calls are TRBV5-1 and TRBJ2-7; D may be TRBD1 or TRBD2 (5 bases each). V gave up 4 bases and J gave up 5 bases, with 19 bases separating them. The CDR3 consists of 15 residues. Germline-derived CDR1 and CDR2 are SGHRS and YFSETQ.

This clone was seen ten or more times. The CDR3 DNA reads as TGTGCCAGCAGCAATTTACCGGGACAGTCTGGAAACACCATATATTTT. This encodes CASSNLPGQSGNTIYF. This chain links TRBV9 with TRBJ1-3; 7 nucleotides line up with TRBD1. The germline V gene encodes CDR1 SGDLS and CDR2 YYNGEE. J gave up 1 base and V 4 bases, and 8 bases lay outside the gene matches. This CDR3 is built from 16 residues.

By sample share, this clone is medium-sized. CDR3: CASSLRTSGKNEQYF. CDR3 bases: TGTGCCAGCAGTCTGCGGACTAGCGGGAAAAACGAGCAGTACTTC. The chain joins TRBV12-3 or TRBV12-4 to TRBJ2-7, with 12 bases aligning to TRBD2. CDR3 length: 15 amino acids. The J segment lost 5 bases and the V segment lost 5 bases, leaving 7 bases of the junction unmatched.

This clone was counted many times. The chain joins TRBV12-5 to TRBJ1-1; D is undetermined. The CDR3 totals 11 residues. Trimming left V 7 bases short and J 7 bases short, with 10 bases between. Germline CDR1 reads LGHNT; CDR2 reads FRNRAP. The DNA for the CDR3 is TGTGCTAGTGCCCGAACAGTTGAAGCTTTCTTT. Encoded protein: CASARTVEAFF.

In this sample, this clone turned up a few times. Here the CDR3 reads CASTLGLAGAYEQYF. The CDR3 DNA follows: TGTGCCAGCACCCTAGGACTAGCTGGGGCCTACGAGCAGTACTTC. V usage is TRBV12-3 or TRBV12-4 and J usage is TRBJ2-7; 8 positions agree with TRBD2. The CDR3 loop spans 15 amino acids. Trimming cost V 7 bases and J 2 bases; bases outside gene matches: 10.

V gene TRBV7-9 combines with J gene TRBJ2-7; 8 bases are a match to TRBD2. Germline loops: CDR1 SEHNR, CDR2 FQNEAQ (reference sequence). The CDR3 spans 15 residues. V was pared by 5 bases and J by 4 bases, with 10 bases of the junction left unmatched. This CDR3 reads CASSPVGAGDYEQYF. The CDR3 coding sequence is TGTGCCAGCAGCCCAGTGGGAGCGGGAGATTACGAGCAGTACTTC.

This clone showed up just once. A much more abundant neighbour one base away suggests this may be a read error. The rearrangement joins TRBV5-4 to TRBJ1-2, with 8 bases identical to TRBD1. CDR1 is SGHNT and CDR2 is YYREEE in the germline V gene (reference sequence). The CDR3 extends over 17 amino acids. The CDR3 loop is CASILLSDGQGYYGYTF. The CDR3 DNA sequence: TGTGCCAGCATCTTGCTAAGTGACGGACAGGGCTACTATGGCTACACCTTC.

In its sample, this clone was seen many times. The V gene is TRBV19, the J gene TRBJ2-1; 14 nucleotides agree with TRBD2. V was pared by 5 bases and J by 10 bases, with 10 bases of the junction left unmatched. The CDR3 is 16 residues long. Per germline, CDR1 LNHDA and CDR2 SQIVND (reference sequence). The CDR3 DNA reads as TGTGCCAGTAGTGGTACCGGGACTAGCGGGAGTCCCGAGCAGTTCTTC. Residues: CASSGTGTSGSPEQFF.

This clone was recorded at least ten times. This sequence joins TRBV28 and TRBJ2-1; 8 positions match TRBD2. CDR1 and CDR2 from the germline V gene are MDHEN and SYDVKM. The CDR3 runs 15 residues. The V and J ends lost 6 bases and 2 bases, in that order; junction bases with no gene match: 6. The DNA of the CDR3 is TGTGCCAGCAGCCCGCCGGGAGGGACCTACAATGAGCAGTTCTTC. This gives the protein CASSPPGGTYNEQFF.

At least ten counts were recorded for this clone. Additional DNA sequences in this sample encode the identical CDR3. The rearrangement links TRBV5-1 to TRBJ2-5; D ambiguous. CDR1 SGHRS and CDR2 YFSETQ come from the germline V gene. Trimming took 2 bases from V and 5 from J, leaving 10 bases between them. This CDR3 has 13 amino acids. The CDR3: CASSFVIGETQYF. The CDR3 coding sequence is TGCGCCAGCAGCTTCGTTATAGGCGAGACCCAGTACTTC.